A selection of T cell receptor beta chains follows, all from one sample in a study of shared clonotypes between healthy human individuals. Sequenced by immunoSEQ multiplex PCR; TCRdb stores in-frame clones only, minus some. Of about 690,000 clones listed, 90% are singletons. Sequencing used memory CD8+ T cells from PBMCs. These receptors all come from a man between 18 and 35 years old in good health. Some clones in this sample may be carry-over from other donors' samples. CDR3s include the opening cysteine and the closing phenylalanine or tryptophan. Fields, in order: V gene, clone size, J gene, D gene, CDR3 DNA, CDR3 protein. The D gene is left open where the match is weak. Only part of the rows carry a size: once, few, many, or a class if the clone is expanded.

v_gene: TRBV9
abundance: -
j_gene: TRBJ2-2
d_gene: -
CDR3nt: TGTGCCAGCAGCGACCGGGGTAGAGCCGGGGAGCTGTTTTTT
CDR3aa: CASSDRGRAGELFF

v_gene: TRBV7-2
abundance: many
j_gene: TRBJ2-3
d_gene: TRBD2
CDR3nt: TGTGCCAGCAGCTCCGATAGCGGGAGAACAGATACGCAGTATTTT
CDR3aa: CASSSDSGRTDTQYF

v_gene: TRBV27
abundance: -
j_gene: TRBJ2-7
d_gene: TRBD2
CDR3nt: TGTGCCAGCAGTTTATACCCCAGGCGGGAGAGAGTGAACGAGCAGTACTTC
CDR3aa: CASSLYPRRERVNEQYF

v_gene: TRBV9
abundance: -
j_gene: TRBJ1-2
d_gene: -
CDR3nt: TGTGCCAGCAGCGTACAGCAGGGGATGAGCTACACCTTC
CDR3aa: CASSVQQGMSYTF

v_gene: TRBV10-2
abundance: -
j_gene: TRBJ2-7
d_gene: -
CDR3nt: TGCGCCAGCAGTGAGATCGTCGAGCAGTACTTC
CDR3aa: CASSEIVEQYF

v_gene: TRBV9
abundance: -
j_gene: TRBJ2-2
d_gene: -
CDR3nt: TGTGCCAGCAGCGCCTATGCGAACACCGGGGAGCTGTTTTTT
CDR3aa: CASSAYANTGELFF

v_gene: TRBV10-1
abundance: -
j_gene: TRBJ2-1
d_gene: -
CDR3nt: TGCGCCAGCAGTGAGTCGGGACTTCAGTTCTTC
CDR3aa: CASSESGLQFF

v_gene: TRBV5-4
abundance: -
j_gene: TRBJ2-1
d_gene: -
CDR3nt: TGTGCCAGCAGCTTGGTTCTTTCGGGGGACTCCTACAATGAGCAGTTCTTC
CDR3aa: CASSLVLSGDSYNEQFF

v_gene: TRBV27
abundance: -
j_gene: TRBJ2-3
d_gene: -
CDR3nt: TGTGCCAGCAGTTTTACCGGCCGATTGAGCACAGATACGCAGTATTTT
CDR3aa: CASSFTGRLSTDTQYF

v_gene: TRBV10-1
abundance: -
j_gene: TRBJ2-3
d_gene: -
CDR3nt: TGCGCCAGCAGGCTATTCAGGGTAAGACGCACAGATACGCAGTATTTT
CDR3aa: CASRLFRVRRTDTQYF

v_gene: TRBV27
abundance: -
j_gene: TRBJ2-1
d_gene: TRBD2
CDR3nt: TGTGCCAGCAGCACAATGGCCGGGACTAGCGGGAGGGTTGAGCAGTTCTTC
CDR3aa: CASSTMAGTSGRVEQFF

v_gene: TRBV19
abundance: few
j_gene: TRBJ2-1
d_gene: TRBD2
CDR3nt: TGTGCCAGTAGTATTCGGGGGGGGTATTTCAATGAGCAGTTCTTC
CDR3aa: CASSIRGGYFNEQFF

v_gene: TRBV19
abundance: -
j_gene: TRBJ1-2
d_gene: -
CDR3nt: TGTGCCAGTAGTATCGCCCCAGAGGCCTATGGCTACACCTTC
CDR3aa: CASSIAPEAYGYTF

v_gene: TRBV9
abundance: -
j_gene: TRBJ2-7
d_gene: TRBD2
CDR3nt: TGTGCCAGCAGCCTCACTAGCGGATCCTACGAGCAGTACTTC
CDR3aa: CASSLTSGSYEQYF

v_gene: TRBV6-5
abundance: -
j_gene: TRBJ1-5
d_gene: -
CDR3nt: TGTGCCAGCTTACAGGGCCAAAATCAGCCCCAGCATTTT
CDR3aa: CASLQGQNQPQHF

v_gene: TRBV27
abundance: -
j_gene: TRBJ2-1
d_gene: -
CDR3nt: TGTGCCAGCAGTTTAGGGGCCTTATATGAGCAGTTCTTC
CDR3aa: CASSLGALYEQFF

v_gene: TRBV9
abundance: -
j_gene: TRBJ2-1
d_gene: -
CDR3nt: TGTGCCAGCGCTCCCTACTCCTACAATGAGCAGTTCTTC
CDR3aa: CASAPYSYNEQFF

v_gene: TRBV15
abundance: -
j_gene: TRBJ2-7
d_gene: TRBD2
CDR3nt: TGTGCCACCAGCAGAGTGGGGGGGTTGCACGAGCAGTACTTC
CDR3aa: CATSRVGGLHEQYF

v_gene: TRBV2
abundance: few
j_gene: TRBJ1-4
d_gene: -
CDR3nt: TGTGCCAGCAGGGAACTCGAAGCAACTAATGAAAAACTGTTTTTT
CDR3aa: CASRELEATNEKLFF